This TCR beta chain was recorded in a study of OX40 agonist ivuxolimab in advanced cancers. The protocol was immunoSEQ multiplex PCR, while the TCRdb copy is restricted to in-frame clones and leaves out a portion. The sample lists 57,000 or so clones, roughly nine tenths occurring once. J was trimmed by 10 bases and V by 10 bases; bases with no gene match: 12. Germline V gene lookup returns CDR1 LNHDA and CDR2 SQIVND (reference sequence). The CDR3 sequence is 13 residues long. The chain has TRBV19 and TRBJ1-4, with TRBD1 matching over 7 bases. This receptor was obtained from an adult with an advanced solid tumor such as melanoma, head and neck, liver or kidney cancer. Here the sequenced sample was CD4+ or CD8+ T cells sorted from blood, taken in a trial of the OX40 agonist ivuxolimab. The CDR3 loop reads CATGGQARGKLFF. CDR3 nucleotides: TGTGCCACCGGAGGACAGGCCCGGGGAAAACTGTTTTTT. The entire variable domain, with the rest obtained from reference TRBV19 and TRBJ1-4, is as follows: DGGITQSPKYLFRKEGQNVTLSCEQNLNHDAMYWYRQDPGQGLRLIYYSQIVNDFQKGDIAEGYSVSREKKESFPLTVTSAQKNPTAFYLCATGGQARGKLFFGSGTQLSVL.